The 21 T cell receptor beta chains reported below all come from one sample, sequenced in a study of T cells after yellow fever vaccination. TCRdb recomputed calls from the 5' RACE reads with MiXCR, one row per CDR3 protein. Of 200,000 or so distinct CDR3 sequences in the sample, over 6.5% were seen once. The sample here was CD4+ T cells sorted from PBMCs, taken on the day of the yellow fever booster vaccination. These receptors were taken from a man aged 25-45 years who received the YFV17D yellow fever vaccine.

This clonotype was counted at least ten times. The chain employs TRBV20-1 and TRBJ2-7; a weak D match, TRBD2 (5 bases). Trimming pared 1 base from V and 2 bases from J, leaving 12 bases between. Germline loops: CDR1 DFQATT, CDR2 SNEGSKA (reference sequence). The CDR3 sequence is 14 residues long. The CDR3, as DNA: TGCAGTGCTAGAGTTCCACCCGGGGCCTACGAGCAGTACTTC. Translating gives CSARVPPGAYEQYF.

This sequence joins TRBV7-9 and TRBJ2-7; a possible D gene is TRBD2 (6 bases). The V and J ends lost 0 bases and 6 bases respectively, with 18 bases between them. Germline assignment: CDR1 SEHNR and CDR2 FQNEAQ (reference sequence). The CDR3 has 16 amino acids. CDR3 in amino acids: CASSLASGGRSREQYF. Here the CDR3 DNA reads TGTGCCAGCAGCTTAGCGAGCGGTGGGAGGTCACGCGAGCAGTACTTC.

This clonotype was detected a few times. J is TRBJ2-2 and V is TRBV7-3; 8 nucleotides line up with TRBD2. The CDR3 extends over 18 amino acids. After removal of 1 base from V and 6 bases from J, the junction contained 13 bases not matched to a gene. Looked up from germline, CDR1 is SGHTA and CDR2 is FQGTGA. The CDR3 is CASSLRPELAGLSGELFF. CDR3 coding DNA: TGTGCCAGCAGCTTAAGGCCCGAGCTAGCGGGTCTTTCCGGGGAGCTGTTTTTT.

Regarding this clonotype: A clone one base away is much larger, so this may be a read error. The chain couples TRBV6-6 to TRBJ2-7; 8 nucleotides agree with TRBD1. Trimming at V came to 2 bases and at J to 3 bases, leaving 0 bases not matched to a gene. Germline CDR1 is MNHNY and CDR2 is SVGAGI (reference sequence). The CDR3 consists of 13 residues. CDR3: CASSYDRGYEQYF. CDR3 sequence (DNA): TGTGCCAGCAGTTACGACAGGGGCTACGAGCAGTACTTC.

Only a few counts were recorded for this clonotype. The rearrangement links TRBV29-1 to TRBJ2-7; no clear D. The V gene lost 4 bases and the J gene lost 0 bases, with 4 bases spanning the gap. Germline assignment: CDR1 SQVTM and CDR2 ANQGSEA. The CDR3 consists of 11 residues. CDR3 nucleotides: TGCAGCGTTGCTCTCTCCTACGAGCAGTACTTC. Its translation is CSVALSYEQYF.

A few counts support this clonotype. This chain connects TRBV5-6 to TRBJ2-7; D not certain. Trimming shortened V by 4 bases and J by 3 bases, and 17 bases separated the two germline ends. Looked up from germline, CDR1 is SGHDT and CDR2 is YYEEEE. The CDR3 is made up of 15 amino acids. This chain's CDR3 is CASSPNTGKNYEQYF. The CDR3 nucleotides are TGTGCCAGCAGCCCAAACACGGGTAAGAACTACGAGCAGTACTTC.

This sequence joins TRBV10-3 and TRBJ2-7, with no clear D. V lost 10 bases to trimming and J lost 4 bases, with 14 bases between them. The CDR3 is 12 residues long. Germline V gene sequence: CDR1 ENHRY, CDR2 SYGVKD. The CDR3 sequence is CATSRSFYEQYF. The CDR3 DNA reads TGTGCCACCTCTAGATCCTTTTACGAGCAGTACTTC.

V is TRBV10-3 and J is TRBJ1-1, with D possibly being TRBD1 (6 bases). Germline V gene sequence: CDR1 ENHRY, CDR2 SYGVKD. The ends were cut back, 4 bases at V and 1 base at J, with 10 bases in the middle. The CDR3 is made up of 14 amino acids. For the CDR3, the DNA is TGTGCCATCAGTGCGGACAGATCGAACACTGAAGCTTTCTTT. As protein: CAISADRSNTEAFF.

This clonotype was found many times. The rearrangement uses TRBV6-2 or TRBV6-3 and TRBJ2-2; 8 bases map to TRBD1. This CDR3 has 20 amino acids. From germline, CDR1 is MNHEY and CDR2 SVGEGT. V lost 2 bases, J lost 1 base, and 15 bases stayed unmatched. For the CDR3, the DNA is TGTGCCAGCAGTTACCCGACGACGACAGGGGCGCGGTGGAACACCGGGGAGCTGTTTTTT. Translation gives CASSYPTTTGARWNTGELFF.

This clonotype has only a few counts. The V gene is TRBV20-1, the J gene TRBJ2-5, with D maybe TRBD2 (6 bases). This CDR3 has 14 residues. Germline V CDR1 and CDR2: DFQATT, SNEGSKA (reference sequence). Trimming removed 0 bases from V and 6 bases from J, with 14 bases in between. CDR3 DNA: TGCAGTGCTAGAGATCCGGGAGCATGGAAGACCCAGTACTTC. Amino acids: CSARDPGAWKTQYF.

This sequence joins TRBV5-1 and TRBJ1-2; 8 nucleotides align to TRBD1. CDR3 length: 16 amino acids. Germline V gene data show CDR1 as SGHRS and CDR2 as YFSETQ. Germline trimming cut 4 bases from V and 7 bases from J; bases unmatched to any gene: 15. For the CDR3, the DNA is TGCGCCAGCAGCCGTGAACTTAATCAGGGGGCGCTTGGCTACACCTTC. Amino acid sequence: CASSRELNQGALGYTF.

This clonotype occurred a few times. The chain joins TRBV14 to TRBJ1-2; 7 bases are shared with TRBD1. Trimming removed 1 base from V and 3 bases from J; junction bases left unmatched: 8. The length of the CDR3 is 16 residues. Germline CDR1 SGHDN, CDR2 FVKESK. The CDR3 spells CASSQADRPGYYGYTF. As DNA, the CDR3 is TGTGCCAGCAGCCAAGCGGACAGGCCGGGCTACTATGGCTACACCTTC.

This clonotype has a count of ten or more. The chain couples TRBV2 to TRBJ2-1; D ambiguous. V gave up 5 bases and J gave up 8 bases, with 7 bases separating them. Per the germline V gene, CDR1 is SNHLY and CDR2 is FYNNEI. The CDR3 totals 11 residues. CDR3 region: CASSFGYEQFF. CDR3 nucleotide sequence: TGTGCCAGCAGTTTCGGGTATGAGCAGTTCTTC. The full variable domain, completed using reference TRBV2 and TRBJ2-1, is EPEVTQTPSHQVTQMGQEVILRCVPISNHLYFYWYRQILGQKVEFLVSFYNNEISEKSEIFDDQFSVERPDGSNFTLKIRSTKLEDSAMYFCASSFGYEQFFGPGTRLTVL.

J is TRBJ1-1 and V is TRBV5-1; weak D call: TRBD1 (6 bases). The CDR3 is 15 amino acids. From germline, CDR1 is SGHRS and CDR2 YFSETQ. V gave up 3 bases and J gave up 3 bases, with 15 bases separating them. Here the CDR3 reads CASSSDRRGYTEAFF. The CDR3 DNA is TGCGCCAGCAGCTCGGACAGACGAGGTTACACTGAAGCTTTCTTT. Variable domain in full (rest from reference TRBV5-1 and TRBJ1-1): KAGVTQTPRYLIKTRGQQVTLSCSPISGHRSVSWYQQTPGQGLQFLFEYFSETQRNKGNFPGRFSGRQFSNSRSEMNVSTLELGDSALYLCASSSDRRGYTEAFFGQGTRLTVV.

This clonotype turned up a few times. The V and J genes are TRBV12-3 or TRBV12-4 and TRBJ1-5, with D maybe TRBD1 (5 bases). V was clipped by 5 bases and J by 4 bases, with 18 bases between them. The CDR3 length is 16 residues. The CDR3 DNA is TGTGCCAGCAGTGCCGCCAACAGCGGGGGGAATCAGCCCCAGCATTTT. Translated, it gives CASSAANSGGNQPQHF.

The table lists this clonotype with a few counts. V usage is TRBV7-2 and J usage is TRBJ2-7; 10 nucleotides align to TRBD2. The CDR3 runs to 15 residues. V was clipped by 3 bases and J by 2 bases; unmatched bases: 4. The germline CDR1 and CDR2 sequences are SGHTA and FQGNSA. The CDR3 here is CASSLSLAGAYEQYF. In DNA form, the CDR3 reads TGTGCCAGCAGCTTGAGTCTAGCGGGAGCCTACGAGCAGTACTTC.

This clonotype occurred a few times. This chain joins TRBV10-3 and TRBJ2-2, with D hard to call. CDR1 and CDR2 (germline): ENHRY, SYGVKD. There are 13 residues in the CDR3. V was cut by 4 bases and J by 8 bases, with 11 bases left in between. The DNA of the CDR3 is TGTGCCATCAGTGTGGCGAGAGAAGGGGAGCTGTTTTTT. Its protein product is CAISVAREGELFF.

This clonotype has a count of ten or more. The V gene is TRBV18, the J gene TRBJ1-5; D might be TRBD1 (6 bases). Trimming removed 2 bases from V and 6 bases from J, with 17 bases in between. Germline V lookup: CDR1 KGHSH, CDR2 LQKENI. The CDR3 length is 16 residues. The CDR3 DNA reads as TGTGCCAGCTCACCAGGACAGAATCTAGTCCCTCAGCCCCAGCATTTT. Translating gives CASSPGQNLVPQPQHF.

The genes are TRBV5-4 and TRBJ2-3; no firm D call. The CDR3 length is 12 residues. The ends were cut back, 2 bases at V and 6 bases at J, with 7 bases in the middle. Germline V lookup: CDR1 SGHNT, CDR2 YYREEE (reference sequence). The CDR3 spells CASSFPGDTQYF. As DNA, the CDR3 is TGTGCCAGCAGCTTTCCGGGCGATACGCAGTATTTT.

About this clonotype itself: A read error may explain this, as a much larger clone is one base away. V is TRBV7-2 and J is TRBJ2-3, with 8 bases matching TRBD2. Germline V gene sequence: CDR1 SGHTA, CDR2 FQGNSA. The CDR3 sequence is 13 residues long. V dropped 10 bases and J dropped 7; count of bases not matched to a gene: 10. Written as DNA, the CDR3 is TGTGCCACCAGTAGGACTAGCAACAATACGCAGTATTTT. It is translated as CATSRTSNNTQYF.

This clonotype was detected a few times. V usage is TRBV9 and J usage is TRBJ2-7; 8 positions match TRBD1. The CDR3 contains 14 residues. Germline assignment: CDR1 SGDLS and CDR2 YYNGEE. Losses at the gene ends were 3 bases for V and 6 bases for J; bases not matched to a gene: 8. Here the CDR3 DNA reads TGTGCCAGCAGCGCGTACGGGACAGGAGCCGAGCAGTACTTC. Translation: CASSAYGTGAEQYF.